This TCR beta chain came from a study of Japanese encephalitis immunity and Zika vaccine responses. Study context: ZIKV peptides were 15-mers overlapping by 11, predicted binders below 50 nM.

For 5 to 6 days, PBMCs labeled with CFSE were cultured with peptide pools at roughly 0.91 ug/mL each. The sort collected unfixed, live, CD56-CD19-CD16-CD3+CD4+ CFSE-low proliferating CD4 T cells. The study's findings and limits: After ZPIV, CD4 T cells responding to conserved ZIKV epitopes lost repertoire richness in JEV-pre-vaccinated donors. Samples clustered by participant, suggesting no public TCRs were detected.

Germline lookup yields CDR1 MGHDK and CDR2 SYGVNS. CDR3 size: 17 residues. Trimming took 6 bases from V and 0 from J, leaving 15 bases between them. Sorted cell numbers set each TCRbeta library's share in the pool. A single record per CDR3 protein comes from TCRdb applying MiXCR to the 5' RACE reads. The sample lists about 230 distinct CDR3 sequences, roughly 3.5% seen once, with about 40% in the top ten. This rearrangement joins TRBV25-1 to TRBJ2-6; D perhaps matches TRBD1 (6 bases). The TCR comes from an adult man who received an inactivated Zika virus vaccine. Specimen: antigen-activated CD4+ T cells from blood, cultured, collected during a Zika inactivated vaccine study. CDR3 in amino acids: CASSLGGRGSGANVLTF. The CDR3 DNA follows: TGTGCCAGCAGCCTAGGGGGACGGGGCTCTGGGGCCAACGTCCTGACTTTC. The full variable domain, completed using reference TRBV25-1 and TRBJ2-6, is EADIYQTPRYLVIGTGKKITLECSQTMGHDKMYWYQQDPGMELHLIHYSYGVNSTEKGDLSSESTVSRIRTEHFPLTLESARPSHTSQYLCASSLGGRGSGANVLTFGAGSRLTVL.